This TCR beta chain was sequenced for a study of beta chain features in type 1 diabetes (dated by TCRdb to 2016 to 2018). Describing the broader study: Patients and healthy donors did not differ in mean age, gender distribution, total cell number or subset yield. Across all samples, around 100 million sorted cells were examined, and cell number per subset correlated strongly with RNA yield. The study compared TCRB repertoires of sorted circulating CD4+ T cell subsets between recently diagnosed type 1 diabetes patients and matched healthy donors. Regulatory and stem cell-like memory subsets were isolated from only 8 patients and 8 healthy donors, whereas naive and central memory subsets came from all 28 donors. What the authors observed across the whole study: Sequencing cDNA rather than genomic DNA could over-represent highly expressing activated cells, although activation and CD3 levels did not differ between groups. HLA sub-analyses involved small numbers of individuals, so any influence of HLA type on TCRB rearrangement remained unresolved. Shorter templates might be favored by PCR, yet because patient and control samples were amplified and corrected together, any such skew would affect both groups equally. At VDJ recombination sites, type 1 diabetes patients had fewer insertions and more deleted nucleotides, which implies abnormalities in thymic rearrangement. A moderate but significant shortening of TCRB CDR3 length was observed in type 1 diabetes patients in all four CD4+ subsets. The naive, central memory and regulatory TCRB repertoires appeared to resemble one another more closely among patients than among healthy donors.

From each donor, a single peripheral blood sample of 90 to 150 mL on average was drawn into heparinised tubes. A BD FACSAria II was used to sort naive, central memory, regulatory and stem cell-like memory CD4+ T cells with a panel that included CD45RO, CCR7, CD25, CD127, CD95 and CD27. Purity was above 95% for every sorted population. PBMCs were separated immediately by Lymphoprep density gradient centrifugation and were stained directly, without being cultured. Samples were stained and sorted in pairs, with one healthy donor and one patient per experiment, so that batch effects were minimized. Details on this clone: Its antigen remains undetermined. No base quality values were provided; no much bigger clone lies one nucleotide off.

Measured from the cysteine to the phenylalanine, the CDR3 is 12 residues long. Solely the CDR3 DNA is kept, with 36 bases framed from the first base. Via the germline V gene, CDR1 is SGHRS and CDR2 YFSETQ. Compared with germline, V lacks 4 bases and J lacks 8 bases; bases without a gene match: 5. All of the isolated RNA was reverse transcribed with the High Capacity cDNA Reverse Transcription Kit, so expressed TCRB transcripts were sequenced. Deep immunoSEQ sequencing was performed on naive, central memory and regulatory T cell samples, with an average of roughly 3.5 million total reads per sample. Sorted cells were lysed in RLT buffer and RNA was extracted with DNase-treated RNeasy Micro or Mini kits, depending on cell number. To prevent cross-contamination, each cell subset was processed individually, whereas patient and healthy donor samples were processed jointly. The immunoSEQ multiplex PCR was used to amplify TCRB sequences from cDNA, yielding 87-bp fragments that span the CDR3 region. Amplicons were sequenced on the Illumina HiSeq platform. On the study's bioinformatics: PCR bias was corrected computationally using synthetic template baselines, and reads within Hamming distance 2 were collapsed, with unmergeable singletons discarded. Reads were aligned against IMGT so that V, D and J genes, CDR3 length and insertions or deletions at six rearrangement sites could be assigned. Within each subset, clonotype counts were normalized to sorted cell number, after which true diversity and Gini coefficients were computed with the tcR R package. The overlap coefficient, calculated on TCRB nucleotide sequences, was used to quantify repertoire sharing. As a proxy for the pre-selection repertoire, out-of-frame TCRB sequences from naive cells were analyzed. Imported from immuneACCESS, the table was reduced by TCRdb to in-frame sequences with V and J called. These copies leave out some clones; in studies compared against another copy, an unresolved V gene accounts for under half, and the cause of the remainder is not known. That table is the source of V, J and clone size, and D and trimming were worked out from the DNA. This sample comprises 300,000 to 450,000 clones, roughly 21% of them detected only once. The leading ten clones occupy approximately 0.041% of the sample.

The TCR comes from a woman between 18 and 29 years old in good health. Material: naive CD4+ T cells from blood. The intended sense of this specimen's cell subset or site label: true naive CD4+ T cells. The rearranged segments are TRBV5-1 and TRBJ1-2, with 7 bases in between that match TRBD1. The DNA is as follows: TGCGCCAGCAGCCCGACAGGGCGAGGCTACACCTTC. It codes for CASSPTGRGYTF.